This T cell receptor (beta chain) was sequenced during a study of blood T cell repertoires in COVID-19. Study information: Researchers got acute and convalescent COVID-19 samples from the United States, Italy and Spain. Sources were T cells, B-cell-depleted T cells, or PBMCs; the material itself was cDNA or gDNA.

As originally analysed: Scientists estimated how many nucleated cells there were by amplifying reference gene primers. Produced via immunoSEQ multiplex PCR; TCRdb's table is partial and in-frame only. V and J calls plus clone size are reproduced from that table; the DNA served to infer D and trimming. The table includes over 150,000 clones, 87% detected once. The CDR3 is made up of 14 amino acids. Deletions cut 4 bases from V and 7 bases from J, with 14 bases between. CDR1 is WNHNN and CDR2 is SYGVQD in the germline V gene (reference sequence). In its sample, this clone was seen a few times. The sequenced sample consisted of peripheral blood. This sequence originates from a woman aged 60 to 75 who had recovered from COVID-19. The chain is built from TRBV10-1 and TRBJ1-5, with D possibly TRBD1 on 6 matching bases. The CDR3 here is CASSVGTPSQPQHF. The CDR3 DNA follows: TGCGCCAGCAGTGTTGGGACACCGAGCCAGCCCCAGCATTTT.